The rows below give T cell receptor beta chains drawn from one sample of a study of cytomegalovirus exposure and HLA in healthy donors. Measured with immunoSEQ multiplex PCR; TCRdb has only the in-frame clones, and not every one. The sample has about 220,000 clones; over 60% are singletons. Sequenced sample: PBMCs. These receptors came from a man aged 18 to 29 in good health and CMV-seronegative. Each CDR3 is given with its conserved first and last residue. A D gene is named only where the DNA matches it firmly. A clone size is listed for some rows: how often the clone was seen (once, few, many), or a class if it is expanded.

v_call,cdr3_length,clone_size,j_call,d_call,cdr3_aa,cdr3_nt
TRBV5-6,15,NA,TRBJ2-1,NA,CASSLYAGSYNEQFF,TGTGCCAGCAGCTTGTATGCGGGCTCCTACAATGAGCAGTTCTTC
TRBV5-1,14,NA,TRBJ2-1,TRBD1,CASSSTGAYNEQFF,TGCGCCAGCAGCTCAACAGGGGCCTACAATGAGCAGTTCTTC
TRBV4-1,18,NA,TRBJ2-2,TRBD2,CASSQGPSGRAITGELFF,TGCGCCAGCAGCCAAGGTCCTAGCGGGAGGGCCATCACCGGGGAGCTGTTTTTT
TRBV18,15,NA,TRBJ2-7,TRBD1,CASSQGQGQTYEQYF,TGTGCCAGCTCCCAAGGACAGGGGCAAACCTACGAGCAGTACTTC
TRBV27,12,NA,TRBJ2-5,NA,CASSLTEETQYF,TGTGCCAGCAGTTTAACGGAAGAGACCCAGTACTTC
TRBV6-5,15,few,TRBJ1-2,TRBD1,CASSYRTGGLYGYTF,TGTGCCAGCAGTTACCGGACAGGGGGTCTCTATGGCTACACCTTC
TRBV6-5,13,NA,TRBJ1-5,TRBD1,CASSGQGDQPQHF,TGTGCCAGCAGCGGACAGGGAGATCAGCCCCAGCATTTT
TRBV29-1,12,once,TRBJ2-5,NA,CSGGGAQETQYF,TGCAGCGGTGGCGGGGCACAAGAGACCCAGTACTTC
TRBV5-6,13,NA,TRBJ2-2,NA,CASSLVVTGELFF,TGTGCCAGCAGCTTGGTAGTTACCGGGGAGCTGTTTTTT
TRBV27,14,NA,TRBJ2-7,TRBD2,CASRLAGGSYEQYF,TGTGCCAGCAGATTAGCGGGAGGGTCATACGAGCAGTACTTC
TRBV30,13,NA,TRBJ1-2,TRBD1,CAWRGQGGYGYTF,TGTGCCTGGAGGGGACAGGGAGGGTATGGCTACACCTTC
TRBV29-1,13,NA,TRBJ2-3,NA,CSVEKLSTDTQYF,TGCAGCGTTGAAAAACTCAGCACAGATACGCAGTATTTT
TRBV6-1,13,NA,TRBJ2-7,NA,CASSELAIYEQYF,TGTGCCAGCAGTGAGCTTGCTATCTACGAGCAGTACTTC
TRBV6-5,13,NA,TRBJ1-1,TRBD1,CASSFGTEVEAFF,TGTGCCAGCAGTTTCGGGACAGAGGTTGAAGCTTTCTTT
TRBV5-4,14,NA,TRBJ2-1,TRBD1,CASSSDRGSNEQFF,TGTGCCAGCAGCTCAGACAGGGGATCGAATGAGCAGTTCTTC
TRBV27,15,NA,TRBJ2-7,TRBD2,CASWSGGSRSYEQYF,TGTGCCAGCTGGAGCGGGGGCTCAAGGTCCTACGAGCAGTACTTC
TRBV19,14,NA,TRBJ1-1,TRBD1,CASSIGTGRTEAFF,TGTGCCAGTAGTATCGGGACAGGGAGGACTGAAGCTTTCTTT